These 24 T cell receptor beta chains were all obtained from the same sample, sequenced in a study of regulatory and conventional T cells in RAG deficiency. This table comes from immunoSEQ multiplex PCR, and its TCRdb copy is limited to in-frame clones, with some not included. The repertoire holds 5,000 to 6,500 clones, with 85% to 95% as singletons. The sample consisted of CD8+ T cells sorted from blood. Receptors originate from a human donor with RAG deficiency presenting as severe combined immunodeficiency.

In this sample, this clone is hyperexpanded. The chain carries TRBV28 and TRBJ2-1, with D possibly matching TRBD1 (5 bases). V was pared by 5 bases and J by 3 bases, with 17 bases between. CDR3 size: 16 residues. Germline loops: CDR1 MDHEN, CDR2 SYDVKM. CDR3: CASSPLDSRFYNEQFF. In DNA form, the CDR3 reads TGTGCCAGCAGTCCGCTAGACAGTCGGTTCTACAATGAGCAGTTCTTC.

The chain joins TRBV27 to TRBJ2-5; 7 bases agree with TRBD2. This CDR3 has 15 residues. Germline V gene lookup returns CDR1 MNHEY and CDR2 SMNVEV (reference sequence). V dropped 2 bases and J dropped 4; count of bases not matched to a gene: 7. CDR3 bases: TGTGCCAGCAGTTTAGCGGGAGAGTTAAGAGAGACCCAGTACTTC. Its translation: CASSLAGELRETQYF.

This clone was observed a single time. This rearrangement joins TRBV4-1 to TRBJ2-6; no definite D call. Trimming removed 0 bases from V and 4 bases from J, with 7 bases in between. The germline V gene has CDR1 MGHRA and CDR2 YSYEKL. The CDR3 extends over 15 amino acids. The CDR3 spells CASSQEPLGANVLTF. Written as DNA, the CDR3 is TGCGCCAGCAGCCAAGAACCCCTCGGGGCCAACGTCCTGACTTTC.

The chain couples TRBV7-8 to TRBJ2-5; TRBD1 aligns across 12 bases. The CDR3 sequence is 15 residues long. Germline loops: CDR1 SGHVS, CDR2 FQNEAQ. Losses at the gene ends were 5 bases for V and 4 bases for J; bases not matched to a gene: 5. The CDR3 nucleotides read TGTGCCAGCAGCCCGGGACAGGGGGCTCGAGAGACCCAGTACTTC. Residues: CASSPGQGARETQYF.

This clone was detected once. The chain couples TRBV4-3 to TRBJ2-2; D unclear. Germline CDR1 reads LGHNA; CDR2 reads YSLEER. The CDR3 runs to 15 residues. V gave up 1 base and J gave up 4 bases, with 10 bases separating them. The CDR3 is CASSQGDVGTGELFF. The CDR3 coding sequence is TGCGCCAGCAGCCAAGGGGATGTCGGCACCGGGGAGCTGTTTTTT.

The chain employs TRBV12-5 and TRBJ2-3; no definite D call. The CDR3 has 17 residues. Between the trimmed V and J ends, which lost 2 bases and 0 bases, there was a span of 15 bases. Germline V gives CDR1 LGHNT, CDR2 FRNRAP. The CDR3 is CASGLNRVGLSTDTQYF. CDR3 sequence (DNA): TGTGCTAGTGGTTTGAACAGAGTAGGGCTTAGCACAGATACGCAGTATTTT.

This chain links TRBV6-6 with TRBJ1-1; 10 bases are a match to TRBD1. The V segment lost 7 bases and the J segment 5 bases; nucleotides outside the gene matches: 4. The germline V gene has CDR1 MNHNY and CDR2 SVGAGI (reference sequence). The CDR3 runs 13 residues. The CDR3 spells CASTWTGGTEAFF. Here the CDR3 DNA reads TGTGCCAGCACCTGGACAGGGGGAACTGAAGCTTTCTTT.

The V call is TRBV10-2, the J call TRBJ2-1, with 8 bases aligning to TRBD1. The CDR3 sequence is 14 residues long. The germline CDR1 and CDR2 sequences are WSHSY and SAAADI. V lost 3 bases and J lost 4; bases outside the gene matches: 2. CDR3 DNA sequence: TGCGCCAGCAGTGAAACAGGGGGATACAATGAGCAGTTCTTC. It codes for CASSETGGYNEQFF.

This clone was picked up one time. This sequence joins TRBV27 and TRBJ2-4; D is tentatively TRBD1 or TRBD2 (5 bases each). This CDR3 spans 14 amino acids. CDR1 and CDR2 from the germline V gene are MNHEY and SMNVEV (reference sequence). V shed 5 bases and J shed 6 bases, with 14 bases lying between them. The CDR3 nucleotides are TGTGCCAGCAGTGCTCCGGGACGGATAAACATTCAGTACTTC. It yields the protein CASSAPGRINIQYF.

The rearrangement links TRBV7-6 to TRBJ2-7, with D possibly being TRBD1 (6 bases). CDR1 and CDR2 from the germline V gene are SGHVS and FNYEAQ. This CDR3 contains 18 residues. V was pared by 5 bases and J by 3 bases, with 26 bases between. CDR3 sequence: CASSLTIGVTGTDYEQYF. Written as DNA, the CDR3 is TGTGCCAGCAGCCTGACGATAGGGGTAACAGGGACCGACTACGAGCAGTACTTC.

V is TRBV7-9 and J is TRBJ2-7; D is unclear. V was shortened by 6 bases and J by 2 bases, with 8 bases between the two germline ends. The CDR3 consists of 12 residues. The V gene's germline CDR1 is SEHNR and CDR2 FQNEAQ (reference sequence). In nucleotides, the CDR3 is TGTGCCAGCAGTACTCTAGCCTACGAGCAGTACTTC. Translated: CASSTLAYEQYF.

The chain links TRBV27 to TRBJ2-1, with 7 bases identical to TRBD2. Germline V CDR1 and CDR2: MNHEY, SMNVEV (reference sequence). This CDR3 is 12 amino acids long. Unmatched junction bases numbered 0, after V lost 1 base and J lost 9 bases. The CDR3 nucleotides read TGTGCCAGCAGTTTATGGGGGGGTGAGCAGTTCTTC. Its translation is CASSLWGGEQFF.

This rearrangement joins TRBV9 to TRBJ1-1; TRBD1 agrees at 7 bases. V gave up 4 bases and J gave up 1 base; unmatched junction bases: 7. This CDR3 contains 15 residues. CDR1 is SGDLS, CDR2 YYNGEE, per germline. The CDR3 loop reads CASSPRQGGNTEAFF. The CDR3 DNA sequence: TGTGCCAGCAGCCCTCGACAGGGTGGGAACACTGAAGCTTTCTTT.

The CDR3 nucleotides are TGTGCCAGCAGCTTGTTCGGCCAAGAGACCCAGTACTTC. Protein product: CASSLFGQETQYF. The chain is built from TRBV7-7 and TRBJ2-5; D call uncertain. CDR1 is SSHAT, CDR2 FNYEAQ, per germline (reference sequence). The CDR3 runs to 13 residues. With 3 bases removed from V and 1 base from J, the gap between germline ends came to 6 bases.

The rearrangement uses TRBV4-3 and TRBJ2-1, with TRBD2 as a possible D gene (5 bases). The CDR3 is made up of 15 amino acids. V dropped 2 bases and J dropped 6 bases, with 14 bases sitting between them. The germline V gene has CDR1 LGHNA and CDR2 YSLEER. CDR3 bases: TGCGCCAGCAGCCAAAGGAATTCGGGATCCAATGAGCAGTTCTTC. Residues: CASSQRNSGSNEQFF.

This CDR3 reads CASSPTQETQYF. In DNA form, the CDR3 reads TGTGCCAGCAGCCCGACCCAAGAGACCCAGTACTTC. V and J are TRBV28 and TRBJ2-5; D remains unclear. Germline V gives CDR1 MDHEN, CDR2 SYDVKM. This CDR3 is 12 amino acids long. V was pared by 6 bases and J by 1 base, with 6 bases between. Drawing the rest from reference TRBV28 and TRBJ2-5, the complete variable domain is DVKVTQSSRYLVKRTGEKVFLECVQDMDHENMFWYRQDPGLGLRLIYFSYDVKMKEKGDIPEGYSVSREKKERFSLILESASTNQTSMYLCASSPTQETQYFGPGTRLLVL.

The CDR3 reads CASSPTGSSYNEQFF. The CDR3 region has the DNA TGTGCCAGCAGCCCCACAGGGAGCTCCTACAATGAGCAGTTCTTC. The chain joins TRBV27 to TRBJ2-1; the D gene is possibly TRBD1 (6 bases). The CDR3 spans 15 residues. Trimming shortened V by 6 bases and J by 0 bases, and 12 bases separated the two germline ends. Germline lookup yields CDR1 MNHEY and CDR2 SMNVEV (reference sequence).

The rearrangement joins TRBV7-3 to TRBJ2-7; TRBD1 matches 8 bases. The CDR3 totals 13 residues. Losses at the gene ends were 2 bases for V and 4 bases for J; bases not matched to a gene: 1. Germline CDR1 and CDR2: SGHTA and FQGTGA. CDR3 coding DNA: TGTGCCAGCAGCTTAGGGACAGGTTACGAGCAGTACTTC. Its protein is CASSLGTGYEQYF.

The chain carries TRBV9 and TRBJ2-5; D tentatively reads TRBD1 or TRBD2 (5 bases each). Germline V lookup: CDR1 SGDLS, CDR2 YYNGEE. The CDR3 is made up of 13 amino acids. V lost 5 bases and J lost 1, with 9 bases in between. The chain's CDR3 is CASSGDPQETQYF. Written as DNA, the CDR3 is TGTGCCAGCAGTGGGGACCCCCAAGAGACCCAGTACTTC.

The chain has TRBV9 and TRBJ2-1; 11 bases fit TRBD1. CDR3 size: 14 residues. Looked up from germline, CDR1 is SGDLS and CDR2 is YYNGEE. With 0 bases clipped from V and 9 bases from J, the junction kept 2 bases outside the gene matches. CDR3 sequence (DNA): TGTGCCAGCAGCGTAGGGACAGGGGGCGCTGAGCAGTTCTTC. Its translation is CASSVGTGGAEQFF.

The chain uses TRBV27 and TRBJ2-7, with D hard to call. This CDR3 is built from 12 residues. In germline, CDR1 is MNHEY, CDR2 SMNVEV (reference sequence). The V and J ends lost 6 bases and 2 bases respectively, with 8 bases between them. The CDR3 spells CASRPTPYEQYF. CDR3 DNA sequence: TGTGCCAGCAGACCCACCCCCTACGAGCAGTACTTC.

The chain has TRBV29-1 and TRBJ2-7; D gene unclear. The CDR3 has 13 amino acids. V was clipped by 2 bases and J by 0 bases, with 8 bases between them. Germline values: CDR1 SQVTM, CDR2 ANQGSEA. CDR3 residues: CSVEPVSSYEQYF. CDR3 in DNA: TGCAGCGTTGAACCAGTAAGCTCCTACGAGCAGTACTTC.

This clone was picked up a small number of times. The J gene is TRBJ2-7, the V gene TRBV4-1, with TRBD1 matching 9 bases. After removal of 3 bases from V and 2 bases from J, the junction contained 2 bases not matched to a gene. The V gene's germline CDR1 is MGHRA and CDR2 YSYEKL. This CDR3 region has 14 residues. Here the CDR3 DNA reads TGCGCCAGCAGCCACCGACAGGGGGCCTACGAGCAGTACTTC. Translating gives CASSHRQGAYEQYF.

The chain couples TRBV4-2 to TRBJ2-3; the D is unclear. CDR3 length: 16 residues. V was cut by 2 bases and J by 1 base, with 13 bases left in between. Germline V CDR1 and CDR2: LGHNA, YNFKEQ. In nucleotides, the CDR3 is TGTGCCAGCAGCCAATGGGATCGCCCGGGCACAGATACGCAGTATTTT. This gives the protein CASSQWDRPGTDTQYF.